Listed below are T cell receptor beta chains from one sample, sequenced in a study of cytomegalovirus exposure and HLA in healthy donors. The assay was immunoSEQ multiplex PCR, and TCRdb's table has in-frame clones only and misses some. The table shows fewer than 200,000 clones, with roughly 90% occurring only once. Sequences were obtained from PBMCs. The receptors shown here come from a young woman in good health and CMV-seronegative. Both conserved end residues are part of each CDR3. Fields, in order: CDR3 DNA, CDR3 protein, J gene, D gene, clone size, V gene. D genes are given only for firm matches. Some rows have no size entry. The others give once, few or many, or a class for an expanded clone.

DNA: TGTGCCAGCACCTATACTAGCGGGGGGACCGGGGAGCTGTTTTTT
CDR3: CASTYTSGGTGELFF
J: TRBJ2-2
D: TRBD2
size: NA
V: TRBV2

DNA: TGTGCCTGGGAATTACAGCTGAACACTGAAGCTTTCTTT
CDR3: CAWELQLNTEAFF
J: TRBJ1-1
D: NA
size: once
V: TRBV30

DNA: TGTGCCAGCAGAAATGGACAGGGGAACACTGAAGCTTTCTTT
CDR3: CASRNGQGNTEAFF
J: TRBJ1-1
D: TRBD1
size: few
V: TRBV6-5

DNA: TGTGCCAGCAGCCCCTATCCTGAGCAGTTCTTC
CDR3: CASSPYPEQFF
J: TRBJ2-1
D: NA
size: NA
V: TRBV7-2

DNA: TGTGCCAGCAGTTGGGGGGGCGGAACCGGGGAGCTGTTTTTT
CDR3: CASSWGGGTGELFF
J: TRBJ2-2
D: NA
size: once
V: TRBV27

DNA: TGCGCCAGCAGCCAAGATCTCGGGGGGGCGGGGTTCGACCTCTACACCTTC
CDR3: CASSQDLGGAGFDLYTF
J: TRBJ1-2
D: NA
size: NA
V: TRBV4-3

DNA: TGTGCCACCAGCAAGCGCGGGGCCGAAAAACTGTTTTTT
CDR3: CATSKRGAEKLFF
J: TRBJ1-4
D: NA
size: NA
V: TRBV15

DNA: TGTGCCAGCAGCTCACTACAGGGGACGGAGATTATAGTGGGCACCTACGAGCAGTACTTC
CDR3: CASSSLQGTEIIVGTYEQYF
J: TRBJ2-7
D: TRBD1
size: NA
V: TRBV13

DNA: TGTGCCAGCAGCTTAAGACTAGCGCACAGCTCCTACGAGCAGTACTTC
CDR3: CASSLRLAHSSYEQYF
J: TRBJ2-7
D: TRBD2
size: NA
V: TRBV7-3

DNA: TGTGCCAGCAAGCCCACCCAATACGAGCAGTACTTC
CDR3: CASKPTQYEQYF
J: TRBJ2-7
D: NA
size: NA
V: TRBV27

DNA: TGTGCCTGGGCTGGACCCCAAGCGGGAAGAGACGAGCAGTACTTC
CDR3: CAWAGPQAGRDEQYF
J: TRBJ2-7
D: TRBD2
size: NA
V: TRBV30

DNA: TGTGCCAGCAGTGACTCGACGGGAGGGCCGAATGAGCAGTTCTTC
CDR3: CASSDSTGGPNEQFF
J: TRBJ2-1
D: TRBD2
size: NA
V: TRBV6-4

DNA: TGTGCCAGCTCACCGGGTCTCAGCGCGGGCGGGGAGCTGTTTTTT
CDR3: CASSPGLSAGGELFF
J: TRBJ2-2
D: NA
size: once
V: TRBV18

DNA: TGCGCCAGCAGCCAAGGTGGGACAGGGAGGGATACGCAGTATTTT
CDR3: CASSQGGTGRDTQYF
J: TRBJ2-3
D: TRBD1
size: NA
V: TRBV4-3

DNA: TGCGCCAGCAGCCACGAACAGGGCTCTGGGGCCAACGTCCTGACTTTC
CDR3: CASSHEQGSGANVLTF
J: TRBJ2-6
D: NA
size: NA
V: TRBV4-3

DNA: TGTGCCTGGAGTGGGGCCCGACAGGCAACTAATGAAAAACTGTTTTTT
CDR3: CAWSGARQATNEKLFF
J: TRBJ1-4
D: NA
size: NA
V: TRBV30

DNA: TGTGCCAGCAGCTTAGCGGCGGGAAATAACAATGAGCAGTTCTTC
CDR3: CASSLAAGNNNEQFF
J: TRBJ2-1
D: NA
size: NA
V: TRBV11-2

DNA: TGTGCCAGCAGTGCTGGACAGGGGGCTTGGTATGGCTACACCTTC
CDR3: CASSAGQGAWYGYTF
J: TRBJ1-2
D: TRBD1
size: few
V: TRBV2

DNA: TGTGCCAGCAGGGTAGGGACTAGCGGTCACAATGAGCAGTTCTTC
CDR3: CASRVGTSGHNEQFF
J: TRBJ2-1
D: TRBD2
size: NA
V: TRBV27

DNA: TGCGCCAGCAGCCAAGACGGATCCGAGGTCTACGAGCAGTACTTC
CDR3: CASSQDGSEVYEQYF
J: TRBJ2-7
D: NA
size: NA
V: TRBV4-3

DNA: TGTGCAAGTCGCTTAGGAATAAGGGCCCGGGACAGGACTGATAGCAATCAGCCCCAGCATTTT
CDR3: CASRLGIRARDRTDSNQPQHF
J: TRBJ1-5
D: NA
size: NA
V: TRBV12-2

DNA: TGTGCCAGCAGCCTTCTATCGGGGAAAGAGACCCAGTACTTC
CDR3: CASSLLSGKETQYF
J: TRBJ2-5
D: NA
size: NA
V: TRBV7-9

DNA: TGTGCCAGTAGTACTAGCGGGGGGGCTTCAGATACGCAGTATTTT
CDR3: CASSTSGGASDTQYF
J: TRBJ2-3
D: TRBD2
size: NA
V: TRBV19

DNA: TGTGCCAGCAGTGAAGGAAAAGCCTCACCCCTCCACTTT
CDR3: CASSEGKASPLHF
J: TRBJ1-6
D: NA
size: NA
V: TRBV6-1

DNA: TGTGCCAGCAGGAGGGGGCAGAATGAGCAGTTCTTC
CDR3: CASRRGQNEQFF
J: TRBJ2-1
D: TRBD1
size: NA
V: TRBV7-3

DNA: TGTGCCAGTAGTATTCACCACGACAGGCGGGCGGAAAAACTGTTTTTT
CDR3: CASSIHHDRRAEKLFF
J: TRBJ1-4
D: NA
size: NA
V: TRBV19

DNA: TGTGCCAGCAGTCCGGACACCAGCTCCTACAATGAGCAGTTCTTC
CDR3: CASSPDTSSYNEQFF
J: TRBJ2-1
D: NA
size: NA
V: TRBV27

DNA: TGTGCCAGCAGCGCCCGGTACAGCACAGATACGCAGTATTTT
CDR3: CASSARYSTDTQYF
J: TRBJ2-3
D: NA
size: NA
V: TRBV9

DNA: TGCGCCAGCAGCCAAGTGGGCAGGGACTACGAGCAGTACTTC
CDR3: CASSQVGRDYEQYF
J: TRBJ2-7
D: NA
size: NA
V: TRBV4-1

DNA: TGTGCCAGTAGTATAGCCCGACCGACTAGCGGGAGTGTCACAGATACGCAGTATTTT
CDR3: CASSIARPTSGSVTDTQYF
J: TRBJ2-3
D: TRBD2
size: NA
V: TRBV19